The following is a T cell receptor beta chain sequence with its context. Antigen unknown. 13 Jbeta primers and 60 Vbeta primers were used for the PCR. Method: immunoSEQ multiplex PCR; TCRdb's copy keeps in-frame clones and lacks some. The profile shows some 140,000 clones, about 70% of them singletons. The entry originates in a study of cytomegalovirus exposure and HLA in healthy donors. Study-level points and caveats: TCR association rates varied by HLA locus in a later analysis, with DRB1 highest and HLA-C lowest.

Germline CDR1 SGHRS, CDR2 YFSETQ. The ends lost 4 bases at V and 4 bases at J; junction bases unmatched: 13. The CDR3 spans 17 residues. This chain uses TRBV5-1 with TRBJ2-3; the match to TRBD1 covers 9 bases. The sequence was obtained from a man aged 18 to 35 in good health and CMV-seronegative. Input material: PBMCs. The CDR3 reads CASSESPGQGGADTQYF. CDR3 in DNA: TGCGCCAGCAGCGAAAGCCCGGGACAGGGTGGCGCAGATACGCAGTATTTT.